These 21 T cell receptor beta chains originate from one sample sequenced in a study of shared clonotypes between healthy human individuals. Clones were read by immunoSEQ multiplex PCR, and TCRdb kept only the in-frame ones, dropping some. The sample has some 1 million clones, around four fifths seen once. Sequencing was done on a sample of memory CD4+ T cells sorted from blood. Subset: CD45RA-negative fraction. These receptors were obtained from a man between 18 and 35 years old in good health.

This clone was detected only a few times. The chain is built from TRBV30 and TRBJ1-4, with unresolved D. Trimming took off 6 bases at V and 0 bases at J, with 23 bases between the two ends. This CDR3 has 18 amino acids. Germline CDR1 is GTSNPN and CDR2 is SVGIG (reference sequence). The CDR3 nucleotides are TGTGCCTGCCCTCTCAACCGGCAGGAAAACCCAACTAATGAAAAACTGTTTTTT. Protein sequence: CACPLNRQENPTNEKLFF.

The chain carries TRBV5-1 and TRBJ2-5; D call uncertain. Trimming shortened V by 4 bases and J by 5 bases, and 15 bases separated the two germline ends. This CDR3 has 14 amino acids. Germline V lookup: CDR1 SGHRS, CDR2 YFSETQ. In nucleotides, the CDR3 is TGCGCCAGCAGCGTTCGTTTCGTGGCCGAGACCCAGTACTTC. Translating it yields CASSVRFVAETQYF.

CDR3 bases: TGTGCCAGTAGTATGGTGGGACAAGGACGGCAGTACTTC. This gives the protein CASSMVGQGRQYF. The chain carries TRBV19 and TRBJ2-7; tentatively, D is TRBD1 (6 bases). This CDR3 has 13 amino acids. The V gene's germline CDR1 is LNHDA and CDR2 SQIVND (reference sequence). V lost 3 bases and J lost 9, with 15 bases in between.

The CDR3 sequence is CSVAEHYEQYF. The CDR3 bases are TGCAGCGTTGCGGAGCACTACGAGCAGTACTTC. The chain carries TRBV29-1 and TRBJ2-7; D uncertain. Germline V CDR1 and CDR2: SQVTM, ANQGSEA. Trimming cost V 4 bases and J 3 bases, with 7 bases left between them. The CDR3 consists of 11 residues.

The chain links TRBV9 to TRBJ2-3, with D possibly being TRBD2 (5 bases). V lost 5 bases, J lost 8 bases, and 18 bases lay in between. CDR3 length equals 14 residues. The germline CDR1 and CDR2 sequences are SGDLS and YYNGEE. CDR3 region: CASSYLRGEGTQYF. The CDR3 coding sequence is TGTGCCAGCAGTTACCTCCGGGGAGAGGGTACGCAGTATTTT. Based on the CDR3 plus reference TRBV9 and TRBJ2-3, the full variable domain is DSGVTQTPKHLITATGQRVTLRCSPRSGDLSVYWYQQSLDQGLQFLIQYYNGEERAKGNILERFSAQQFPDLHSELNLSSLELGDSALYFCASSYLRGEGTQYFGPGTRLTVL.

This clone was observed at least ten times. The CDR3 protein is CASSQDDSWNEKLFF. The CDR3, as DNA: TGCGCCAGCAGCCAGGATGACAGCTGGAATGAAAAACTGTTTTTT. V usage is TRBV4-3 and J usage is TRBJ1-4, with D perhaps matching TRBD1 (5 bases). Germline V gives CDR1 LGHNA, CDR2 YSLEER. Trimming took off 3 bases at V and 5 bases at J, with 13 bases between the two ends. CDR3 length equals 15 residues.

The J gene is TRBJ2-3, the V gene TRBV9; 8 bases line up with TRBD2. This CDR3 contains 17 residues. Germline assignment: CDR1 SGDLS and CDR2 YYNGEE. V lost 2 bases and J lost 2; bases outside the gene matches: 10. The CDR3 region is CASSVGGLAGLTDTQYF. CDR3 bases: TGTGCCAGCAGCGTGGGAGGCCTAGCGGGTCTCACAGATACGCAGTATTTT.

This clone was picked up a small number of times. The V and J genes are TRBV5-4 and TRBJ2-7; TRBD1 aligns across 10 bases. V shed 2 bases, J shed 2 bases, and the junction held 7 bases outside the gene matches. CDR1 and CDR2 (germline): SGHNT, YYREEE (reference sequence). The CDR3 runs to 16 residues. The CDR3 region is CASSFRQGAGAYEQYF. The CDR3 DNA sequence: TGTGCCAGCAGCTTCCGACAGGGGGCCGGGGCCTACGAGCAGTACTTC.

This clone showed up many times. This chain links TRBV28 with TRBJ1-5; D unclear. This CDR3 is built from 13 residues. CDR1 and CDR2 from the germline V gene are MDHEN and SYDVKM. The V end was cut by 3 bases, the J end by 9 bases, with 12 bases between. The CDR3 bases are TGTGCCAGCAGTTTTGAGGGTCACCGGCCCCAGCATTTT. Protein product: CASSFEGHRPQHF.

This chain connects TRBV19 to TRBJ2-2; tentatively, D is TRBD1 (6 bases). The CDR3 has 17 amino acids. V shed 9 bases and J shed 1 base, with 21 bases lying between them. From germline, CDR1 is LNHDA and CDR2 SQIVND (reference sequence). Here the CDR3 reads CASSTHRETKNTGELFF. The CDR3 coding sequence is TGTGCCAGCTCGACCCACAGGGAAACTAAGAACACCGGGGAGCTGTTTTTT.

The chain carries TRBV28 and TRBJ2-3; the D gene is possibly TRBD2 (6 bases). The CDR3 sequence is 14 residues long. Trimming left V 5 bases short and J 1 base short, with 10 bases between. CDR1 and CDR2 (germline): MDHEN, SYDVKM. The CDR3 DNA reads as TGTGCCAGCAGTCGCGGGGATGGCACAGATACGCAGTATTTT. This translates into CASSRGDGTDTQYF.

This clone occurred a few times. The chain employs TRBV7-2 and TRBJ1-1, with TRBD1 matching over 7 bases. The length of the CDR3 is 16 residues. The J segment lost 0 bases and the V segment lost 5 bases, leaving 9 bases of the junction unmatched. CDR1 is SGHTA, CDR2 FQGNSA, per germline. This chain's CDR3 is CASSPSRQGVNTEAFF. CDR3 nucleotide sequence: TGTGCCAGCAGCCCAAGTAGGCAGGGGGTGAACACTGAAGCTTTCTTT.

This chain connects TRBV2 to TRBJ1-5, with D possibly being TRBD1 (5 bases). The V end was cut by 4 bases, the J end by 6 bases, with 13 bases between. The CDR3 has 14 residues. Germline V gene sequence: CDR1 SNHLY, CDR2 FYNNEI. CDR3 sequence reads: CASSGDQGRQPQHF. The CDR3 DNA sequence: TGTGCCAGCAGTGGGGACCAGGGACGTCAGCCCCAGCATTTT.

The CDR3 region has the DNA TGTGCCAGCAGCCAGGGACTAGCGGGAGTTAGGGAGACCCAGTACTTC. This encodes CASSQGLAGVRETQYF. The rearrangement links TRBV7-2 to TRBJ2-5, with TRBD2 matching over 14 bases. Unmatched junction bases numbered 7, after V lost 5 bases and J lost 5 bases. Germline loops: CDR1 SGHTA, CDR2 FQGNSA. The CDR3 runs 16 residues.

As concerns this clone: The sample carries other DNA sequences with the same CDR3. The V gene is TRBV27, the J gene TRBJ1-2; 9 bases match TRBD1. There are 14 residues in the CDR3. CDR1 MNHEY and CDR2 SMNVEV come from the germline V gene (reference sequence). V was clipped by 3 bases and J by 2 bases; unmatched bases: 1. CDR3 DNA sequence: TGTGCCAGCAGTTTGGGACAGGGCAACTATGGCTACACCTTC. Translated, it gives CASSLGQGNYGYTF.

J is TRBJ1-4 and V is TRBV27, with TRBD1 as a possible D gene (5 bases). CDR1 is MNHEY, CDR2 SMNVEV, per germline (reference sequence). The CDR3 runs to 15 residues. The V end was cut by 5 bases, the J end by 8 bases, with 18 bases between. The CDR3 DNA is TGTGCCAGCAGTCGAACCGGGACCCGGGGGGAAAAACTGTTTTTT. Encoded protein: CASSRTGTRGEKLFF.

The CDR3 DNA reads TGTGCCAGCACAAAGCGGACAGGGTCCGTCGAGCAGTACTTC. It yields the protein CASTKRTGSVEQYF. The chain uses TRBV7-2 and TRBJ2-7, with 8 bases fitting TRBD1. Germline CDR1 reads SGHTA; CDR2 reads FQGNSA. This CDR3 is built from 14 residues. V shed 7 bases, J shed 6 bases, and the junction held 11 bases outside the gene matches.

This clone was recorded once. The chain recombines TRBV29-1 with TRBJ1-1; possible D gene TRBD1, 5 bases. The V and J ends lost 6 bases and 10 bases respectively, with 18 bases between them. This CDR3 contains 12 residues. Germline V gives CDR1 SQVTM, CDR2 ANQGSEA. CDR3 nucleotides: TGCAGCGTCGGAGCGGCCGGGACTCGAGCTTTCTTT. Encoded protein: CSVGAAGTRAFF.

This clone was counted a few times. This chain links TRBV19 with TRBJ1-2; no definite D call. There are 13 residues in the CDR3. Germline loops: CDR1 LNHDA, CDR2 SQIVND (reference sequence). Trimming left V 7 bases short and J 4 bases short, with 13 bases between. The DNA for the CDR3 is TGTGCCAGTACCCCCCGGGCACCCTATGGCTACACCTTC. Amino acid sequence: CASTPRAPYGYTF.

As concerns this clone: This same CDR3 is encoded by further DNA sequences in the sample. The rearrangement uses TRBV19 and TRBJ2-3; TRBD1 matches 8 bases. J gave up 3 bases and V 4 bases, and 3 bases lay outside the gene matches. This CDR3 is built from 14 residues. In germline, CDR1 is LNHDA, CDR2 SQIVND (reference sequence). The CDR3 DNA reads as TGTGCCAGTAGTACGGACAGGGCTACAGATACGCAGTATTTT. Amino acids: CASSTDRATDTQYF.

The chain has TRBV18 and TRBJ1-6; tentative D call: TRBD1 (6 bases). The V gene lost 3 bases and the J gene lost 8 bases, with 14 bases spanning the gap. CDR1 is KGHSH, CDR2 LQKENI, per germline. There are 15 residues in the CDR3. The CDR3 protein is CASSPGRGLHSPLHF. CDR3 DNA: TGTGCCAGCTCACCTGGCAGGGGACTTCATTCACCCCTCCACTTT. Full variable domain (remainder filled in from reference TRBV18 and TRBJ1-6): NAGVMQNPRHLVRRRGQEARLRCSPMKGHSHVYWYRQLPEEGLKFMVYLQKENIIDESGMPKERFSAEFPKEGPSILRIQQVVRGDSAAYFCASSPGRGLHSPLHFGNGTRLTVT.